This T cell receptor (beta chain) came from a study of shared clonotypes between healthy human individuals. Across the whole study: Contributing individuals were a couple of females and a few males aged 18 to 49. CD8 memory received one plate per donor, CD8 naive two, CD4 memory three and CD4 naive three.

The study's findings and limits: Memory subsets generally showed lower estimated richness than naive subsets.

V was clipped by 10 bases and J by 0 bases, with 19 bases between them. Germline CDR1 reads MNHEY; CDR2 reads SMNVEV (reference sequence). This CDR3 comprises 15 residues. About this clone: Antigen specificity is unknown.

Produced via immunoSEQ multiplex PCR; TCRdb's table is partial and in-frame only. This sample has around 2.5 million clones, with 80% to 95% found just once. Sequencing was done on a sample of naive CD4+ T cells from PBMCs. As for subset: CD45RA+ positively selected. The receptor was isolated from a man aged 18 to 30 in good health. Some clones in this sample may be carry-over from other donors' samples. This chain connects TRBV27 to TRBJ2-7; D is possibly TRBD2 (5 bases). The CDR3 DNA reads as TGTGCCACGGGCCTCGAGGGCTATTACTCCTACGAGCAGTACTTC. Translation gives CATGLEGYYSYEQYF.